The clone carrying this T cell receptor beta chain was seen more than once but under ten times. The CDR3 has 19 residues. Per the germline V gene, CDR1 is SGHRS and CDR2 is YFSETQ. Trimming left V 2 bases short and J 3 bases short, with 26 bases between. The data stem from a study of patients and donors after allogeneic stem cell transplantation. Using its own MiXCR run on the RT-PCR reads, TCRdb lists one record per CDR3 protein. The data hold around 90,000 distinct CDR3 sequences, with around 48% observed a single time. This chain joins TRBV5-1 and TRBJ1-2; a weak D match, TRBD1 (5 bases). Specimen: blood, either unsorted or a sorted T cell fraction (not recorded which). The source is a human donor who was either an allogeneic HSCT recipient or a stem cell or donor lymphocyte infusion donor (not recorded which). It is not recorded whose cells these are; they may come from a transplant donor. CDR3 nucleotides: TGCGCCAGCAGCTTTTCCTCGCCGTCCCGGGGGAAGTATGACTATGGCTACACCTTC. It codes for CASSFSSPSRGKYDYGYTF.